These T cell receptor beta chains were read from a single sample in a study of blood T cell repertoires in COVID-19. Profiled with immunoSEQ multiplex PCR; TCRdb holds only in-frame clones, not every one. This sample yields about 85,000 clones, of which around 90% are seen a single time; approximately 5.9% belongs to the top ten. The sample comprised peripheral blood. The source is a man between 60 and 70 years old with acute or convalescent COVID-19. Both conserved end residues are part of each CDR3. A D gene is named only where the DNA matches it firmly. Clone size is stated in some rows and not others, as once, few, many or a class when expanded.

v_call: TRBV4-3; d_call: .; clone_size: .; j_call: TRBJ2-7; cdr3_nt: TGCGCCAGCAGCCAAGCGTGGCCATCAACCACCTACGAGCAGTACTTC; cdr3_aa: CASSQAWPSTTYEQYF
v_call: TRBV7-2; d_call: .; clone_size: .; j_call: TRBJ2-1; cdr3_nt: TGTGCCAGCAGCTCCAGGGAACGAGCCTACAATGAGCAGTTCTTC; cdr3_aa: CASSSRERAYNEQFF
v_call: TRBV3-1/TRBV3-2; d_call: TRBD1; clone_size: .; j_call: TRBJ2-7; cdr3_nt: TGTGCCAGCAGCCAAGAGCCCGACAGGGGGGATTACGAGCAGTACTTC; cdr3_aa: CASSQEPDRGDYEQYF
v_call: TRBV5-4; d_call: TRBD2; clone_size: .; j_call: TRBJ2-7; cdr3_nt: TGTGCCAGCAGCTTGGACGGGGGGGCCCACGAGCAGTACTTC; cdr3_aa: CASSLDGGAHEQYF
v_call: TRBV10-3; d_call: TRBD2; clone_size: .; j_call: TRBJ2-1; cdr3_nt: TGTGCCGCTCGTACGGGAGGGGGGAAATGGGACAATGAGCAGTTCTTC; cdr3_aa: CAARTGGGKWDNEQFF
v_call: TRBV18; d_call: .; clone_size: .; j_call: TRBJ1-4; cdr3_nt: TGTGCCAGCTCACGTATTCCAGGGGAGGGCGGTGAAAAACTGTTTTTT; cdr3_aa: CASSRIPGEGGEKLFF
v_call: TRBV5-6; d_call: .; clone_size: .; j_call: TRBJ2-7; cdr3_nt: TGTGCCAGCAGCTTTCAGGGGCCCTACGAGCAGTACTTC; cdr3_aa: CASSFQGPYEQYF
v_call: TRBV6-5; d_call: .; clone_size: .; j_call: TRBJ1-4; cdr3_nt: TGTGCCAGCAGTCTGACAGAGACGGCTAATGAAAAACTGTTTTTT; cdr3_aa: CASSLTETANEKLFF
v_call: TRBV6-5; d_call: .; clone_size: .; j_call: TRBJ1-4; cdr3_nt: TGTGCCAGCAGTTACAGCCAGGGTGGAGAAAAACTGTTTTTT; cdr3_aa: CASSYSQGGEKLFF
v_call: TRBV7-9; d_call: TRBD1; clone_size: .; j_call: TRBJ2-5; cdr3_nt: TGTGCCAGCAGCTACAGACAGGGGACCCAGTCGGGCCAGTACTTC; cdr3_aa: CASSYRQGTQSGQYF
v_call: TRBV6-1; d_call: TRBD1; clone_size: .; j_call: TRBJ1-2; cdr3_nt: TGTGCCAGCAGTGAAGGACAGGGAAGAGGTGGCTACACCTTC; cdr3_aa: CASSEGQGRGGYTF
v_call: TRBV21-1; d_call: .; clone_size: .; j_call: TRBJ1-5; cdr3_nt: TGTGCCAGCAGCAAAGTATTCGGGGGGCGCAGGAGCAATCAGCCCCAGCATTTT; cdr3_aa: CASSKVFGGRRSNQPQHF
v_call: TRBV4-3; d_call: .; clone_size: .; j_call: TRBJ2-1; cdr3_nt: TGCGCCAGCAGCCAAGAACCCGGGACTGGATACAATGAGCAGTTCTTC; cdr3_aa: CASSQEPGTGYNEQFF
v_call: TRBV7-2; d_call: TRBD1; clone_size: .; j_call: TRBJ1-5; cdr3_nt: TGTGCCAGCAGCTTAGGAGAGGGGGACAGGGGGCTAAGGCAGCCCCAGCATTTT; cdr3_aa: CASSLGEGDRGLRQPQHF
v_call: TRBV11-2; d_call: .; clone_size: .; j_call: TRBJ2-5; cdr3_nt: TGTGCCAGCAGCTTAGCCTCGACAGTACAAGAGACCCAGTACTTC; cdr3_aa: CASSLASTVQETQYF
v_call: TRBV30; d_call: .; clone_size: .; j_call: TRBJ1-1; cdr3_nt: TGTGCCTGGAGGGGGCAGACTTACACTGAAGCTTTCTTT; cdr3_aa: CAWRGQTYTEAFF
v_call: TRBV9; d_call: .; clone_size: .; j_call: TRBJ1-1; cdr3_nt: TGTGCCAGCAGCCCTACGAGCACTGAAGCTTTCTTT; cdr3_aa: CASSPTSTEAFF
v_call: TRBV25-1; d_call: .; clone_size: once; j_call: TRBJ1-1; cdr3_nt: TGTGCCAGCAGTGCGACAGAGAACACTGAAGCTTTCTTT; cdr3_aa: CASSATENTEAFF
v_call: TRBV6-5; d_call: TRBD2; clone_size: .; j_call: TRBJ2-7; cdr3_nt: TGTGCCAGCATTCCGATAGCGGGGGGGCCGGTCGAGCAGTACTTC; cdr3_aa: CASIPIAGGPVEQYF
v_call: TRBV15; d_call: .; clone_size: .; j_call: TRBJ1-2; cdr3_nt: TGTGCCACCAGCCCCGCGGACGGACAGCGCTATGGCTACACCTTC; cdr3_aa: CATSPADGQRYGYTF
v_call: TRBV5-1; d_call: .; clone_size: .; j_call: TRBJ1-4; cdr3_nt: TGCGCCAGCAGCTTGAGCACGGGTGCAACTAATGAAAAACTGTTTTTT; cdr3_aa: CASSLSTGATNEKLFF
v_call: TRBV10-3; d_call: .; clone_size: .; j_call: TRBJ1-2; cdr3_nt: TGTGCCATCAGTCTCGACAGACTGGACTATGGCTACACCTTC; cdr3_aa: CAISLDRLDYGYTF
v_call: TRBV19; d_call: .; clone_size: .; j_call: TRBJ1-1; cdr3_nt: TGTGCCAGTAGGTTATCAGAAATCAACACTGAAGCTTTCTTT; cdr3_aa: CASRLSEINTEAFF
v_call: TRBV14; d_call: .; clone_size: .; j_call: TRBJ1-1; cdr3_nt: TGTGCCAGCAGCCAAGTACAGGACACTGAAGCTTTCTTT; cdr3_aa: CASSQVQDTEAFF
v_call: TRBV19; d_call: TRBD1; clone_size: .; j_call: TRBJ2-3; cdr3_nt: TGTGCCAGTAGTAGCCGGGACAGGGAGAACCAGGCCACAGATACGCAGTATTTT; cdr3_aa: CASSSRDRENQATDTQYF
v_call: TRBV19; d_call: TRBD1; clone_size: .; j_call: TRBJ1-4; cdr3_nt: TGTGCCACCACTTCCGGGACAGTCGTAACTAATGAAAAACTGTTTTTT; cdr3_aa: CATTSGTVVTNEKLFF
v_call: TRBV2; d_call: .; clone_size: once; j_call: TRBJ1-1; cdr3_nt: TGTGCCAGCGAGAGGCTCGGACAGCGAACCATGAACACTGAAGCTTTCTTT; cdr3_aa: CASERLGQRTMNTEAFF
v_call: TRBV7-8; d_call: TRBD1; clone_size: .; j_call: TRBJ1-2; cdr3_nt: TGTGCCAGCAGCCCCGACCCCGGGACAGTCTATGGCTACACCTTC; cdr3_aa: CASSPDPGTVYGYTF